The 10 T cell receptor beta chains below come from one sample, sequenced in a study of shared clonotypes between healthy human individuals (dated by TCRdb to between 2020 and 2021). The method was the immunoSEQ multiplex PCR assay. In its TCRdb copy, this immuneACCESS table keeps in-frame sequences only and misses some clones. Where compared with another copy, unresolved V genes explain less than half of these, and the others have no known cause. The sample table contains about 1.1 million clones; only one count was recorded for 77% of them. Clones ranked in the top ten supply 0.85% to 1% of the sample. The sequencing sample was made of memory CD4+ T cells from PBMCs. Explained via the paper, the cell subset or site label denotes: CD45RA-negative fraction. These receptors originate from a man younger than 30 in good health. Some clones in this sample may be carry-over from other donors' samples.

V and J are TRBV9 and TRBJ2-5, with D perhaps matching TRBD2 (6 bases). CDR1 and CDR2 (germline): SGDLS, YYNGEE. CDR3 length: 18 residues. V lost 0 bases, J lost 0 bases, and 18 bases lay in between. The CDR3 is CASSVGRSGGSDQETQYF. The CDR3 DNA reads TGTGCCAGCAGCGTAGGACGGAGTGGGGGGAGCGACCAAGAGACCCAGTACTTC.

This clone was seen ten or more times. The chain is built from TRBV4-1 and TRBJ2-1, with D unresolved. Germline-derived CDR1 and CDR2 are MGHRA and YSYEKL. V was shortened by 1 base and J by 4 bases, with 17 bases between the two germline ends. The CDR3 sequence is 17 residues long. CDR3 nucleotide sequence: TGCGCCAGCAGCCAAGGTATTGTACGGGCCGATTACAATGAGCAGTTCTTC. This translates into CASSQGIVRADYNEQFF.

V is TRBV7-2 and J is TRBJ2-5, with a possible D match to TRBD2 (5 bases). Trimming removed 4 bases at V and 3 bases at J, with 9 bases between. The germline V gene encodes CDR1 SGHTA and CDR2 FQGNSA. The length of the CDR3 is 13 residues. CDR3 DNA sequence: TGTGCCAGCAGCTATGAGAGGGAAGAGACCCAGTACTTC. As protein: CASSYEREETQYF.

The rearrangement uses TRBV10-1 and TRBJ2-1; TRBD2 agrees at 11 bases. Germline-derived CDR1 and CDR2 are WNHNN and SYGVQD (reference sequence). Germline trimming cut 4 bases from V and 0 bases from J; bases unmatched to any gene: 8. The CDR3 has 18 residues. The chain's CDR3 is CASSAASGRMSSYNEQFF. CDR3 nucleotide sequence: TGCGCCAGCAGTGCGGCTAGCGGGAGGATGAGCTCCTACAATGAGCAGTTCTTC.

The rearrangement links TRBV19 to TRBJ1-1; 11 bases are a match to TRBD1. The germline gives CDR1 LNHDA, CDR2 SQIVND (reference sequence). The CDR3 is 16 amino acids. V gave up 5 bases and J gave up 2 bases; unmatched junction bases: 7. CDR3 DNA sequence: TGTGCCAGTAGTCCGGGACAGGGGGTTCCCAACACTGAAGCTTTCTTT. Protein sequence: CASSPGQGVPNTEAFF.

The genes are TRBV28 and TRBJ1-2; D is unclear. The V end was cut by 5 bases, the J end by 3 bases, with 16 bases between. The CDR3 sequence is 15 residues long. Germline loops: CDR1 MDHEN, CDR2 SYDVKM. The CDR3 region is CASSPSMAGDYGYTF. The DNA of the CDR3 is TGTGCCAGCAGTCCCTCCATGGCGGGCGACTATGGCTACACCTTC.

The V gene is TRBV6-6, the J gene TRBJ1-4; D not certain. The CDR3 contains 16 residues. Per the germline V gene, CDR1 is MNHNY and CDR2 is SVGAGI (reference sequence). Trimming cost V 2 bases and J 2 bases, with 12 bases left between them. CDR3 in DNA: TGTGCCAGCAGTTACCCTGTGGGGTGGACTAATGAAAAACTGTTTTTT. Amino acid sequence: CASSYPVGWTNEKLFF.

V and J are TRBV7-2 and TRBJ2-7; 15 positions match TRBD2. The junction had 13 bases not matched to a gene; V was cut back by 6 bases and J by 7 bases. Germline V lookup: CDR1 SGHTA, CDR2 FQGNSA. The CDR3 contains 17 residues. The chain's CDR3 is CASRLPGLAGGLREQYF. DNA for the CDR3: TGTGCCAGCAGGCTCCCTGGACTAGCGGGAGGGCTTCGGGAGCAGTACTTC. Variable domain in full (rest from reference TRBV7-2 and TRBJ2-7): GAGVSQSPSNKVTEKGKDVELRCDPISGHTALYWYRQSLGQGLEFLIYFQGNSAPDKSGLPSDRFSAERTGGSVSTLTIQRTQQEDSAVYLCASRLPGLAGGLREQYFGPGTRLTVT.

The rearrangement links TRBV29-1 to TRBJ2-7; D ambiguous. Trimming left V 4 bases short and J 2 bases short, with 15 bases between. CDR1 and CDR2 from the germline V gene are SQVTM and ANQGSEA. The length of the CDR3 is 14 residues. CDR3 residues: CSVAGLISPYEQYF. DNA of the CDR3: TGCAGCGTTGCGGGCTTGATAAGCCCCTACGAGCAGTACTTC.

The genes are TRBV30 and TRBJ2-5, with a tentative D call TRBD2 (5 bases). The CDR3 loop spans 16 amino acids. Per germline, CDR1 GTSNPN and CDR2 SVGIG (reference sequence). Trimming took off 1 base at V and 6 bases at J, with 21 bases between the two ends. The CDR3 DNA reads as TGTGCCTGGAGTGCGAACCGGGCCCTCGAGCGGAAGACCCAGTACTTC. The encoded protein is CAWSANRALERKTQYF.